This TCR beta chain comes out of a study of cytomegalovirus exposure and HLA in healthy donors. Amplification used 60 Vbeta primers and 13 Jbeta primers. The repertoire was sequenced with immunoSEQ multiplex PCR; TCRdb's copy has only in-frame clones and lacks some. The sample has 150,000 to 200,000 clones, around 80% seen once. Turning to this clone: Its antigen remains unidentified.

Study results and caveats: Later genetic work tied a missense DCLRE1C variant to beta-chain V and J trimming. The study designated 150 to 200 TCR beta chains cytomegalovirus-associated. At a 0.05 false discovery rate, a later analysis found roughly 17,000 TCR beta sequences to be associated with HLA alleles.

The sample taken for sequencing was PBMCs. The sequence was obtained from a man aged 45-65 years in good health and CMV-seropositive.

The CDR3 loop reads CASTPGGTDTQYF. CDR3 sequence (DNA): TGTGCCAGCACCCCAGGGGGAACAGATACGCAGTATTTT. This chain joins TRBV5-4 and TRBJ2-3; 7 bases align to TRBD1. V was pared by 6 bases and J by 3 bases, with 4 bases of the junction left unmatched. The CDR3 is 13 residues long. The germline gives CDR1 SGHNT, CDR2 YYREEE (reference sequence).